Described below is a single T cell receptor beta chain sequence and its context. This CDR3 region has 14 residues. The germline CDR1 and CDR2 sequences are LNHDA and SQIVND (reference sequence). Trimming left V 3 bases short and J 7 bases short, with 12 bases between. TCRdb keeps only in-frame clones here, not all; method: immunoSEQ multiplex PCR. The table records over 400,000 clones, around four fifths of them present only once. Within Nashville, Tennessee resided all donors, each a Caucasian adult. This entry comes from a study of shared clonotypes between healthy human individuals. This receptor was obtained from a woman aged 40-49 years in good health. Some clones in this sample may be carry-over from other donors' samples. The J gene is TRBJ1-4, the V gene TRBV19; tentative D call: TRBD1 (6 bases). Sequencing was carried out using PBMCs. The chain's CDR3 is CASSIAGGGEKLFF. CDR3 DNA: TGTGCCAGTAGTATCGCGGGGGGCGGTGAAAAACTGTTTTTT.